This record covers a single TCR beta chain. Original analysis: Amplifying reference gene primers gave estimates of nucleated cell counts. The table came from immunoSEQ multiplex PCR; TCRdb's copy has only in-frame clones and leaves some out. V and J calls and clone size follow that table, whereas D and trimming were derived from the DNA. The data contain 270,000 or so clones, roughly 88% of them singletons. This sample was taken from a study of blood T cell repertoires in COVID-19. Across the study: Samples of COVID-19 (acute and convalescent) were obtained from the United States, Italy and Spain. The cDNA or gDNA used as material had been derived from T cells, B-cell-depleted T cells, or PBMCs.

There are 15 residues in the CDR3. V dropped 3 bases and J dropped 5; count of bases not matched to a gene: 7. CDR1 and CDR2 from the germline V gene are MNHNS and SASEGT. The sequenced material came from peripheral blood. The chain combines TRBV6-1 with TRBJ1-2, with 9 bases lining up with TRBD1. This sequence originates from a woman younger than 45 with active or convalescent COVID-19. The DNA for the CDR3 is TGTGCCAGCAGTGATCAAGCCGGGACAGGGTATGGCTACACCTTC. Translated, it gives CASSDQAGTGYGYTF.